A single sample gave rise to the 15 T cell receptor beta chains below, sequenced in a study of graft-versus-host responses after intestinal transplantation. The assay was immunoSEQ multiplex PCR, and TCRdb's table has in-frame clones only and misses some. Of some 40,000 clones listed, around nine tenths are singletons. The material was PBMCs, obtained roughly 270 days after transplant. The receptors shown here come from a human patient who received an intestinal transplant, so some T cells may come from the graft donor.

The J gene is TRBJ2-5, the V gene TRBV7-5; TRBD1 is taken as the D call from the table, unchecked against the DNA. TRBV7-5 counts as a pseudogene. This CDR3 has 11 residues. In DNA form, the CDR3 reads TGTGTCAGAAGCCCAGGGGAGACCCAGTACTTC. Its protein product is CVRSPGETQYF.

This clone showed up just a few times. This chain links TRBV11-2 with TRBJ1-1, with D perhaps matching TRBD1 (5 bases). V lost 1 base to trimming and J lost 5 bases, with 8 bases between them. Germline CDR1 SGHAT, CDR2 FQNNGV. The CDR3 loop spans 13 amino acids. Here the CDR3 DNA reads TGTGCCAGCAGCTTAGGGGGGTGGACTGAAGCTTTCTTT. Encoded protein: CASSLGGWTEAFF.

This chain links TRBV27 with TRBJ2-5, with 11 bases fitting TRBD2. With V trimmed by 6 bases and J by 4 bases, 7 bases remained unmatched. CDR1 and CDR2 from the germline V gene are MNHEY and SMNVEV (reference sequence). This CDR3 is 15 amino acids long. In DNA form, the CDR3 reads TGTGCCAGCAGCCGAGTAGCGGGGGGGCCAGAGACCCAGTACTTC. Its translation is CASSRVAGGPETQYF.

This clone was recorded only once. The chain has TRBV7-9 and TRBJ1-6; the D gene is possibly TRBD1 (6 bases). CDR1 is SEHNR and CDR2 is FQNEAQ in the germline V gene (reference sequence). CDR3 size: 16 residues. Trimming cost V 4 bases and J 9 bases, with 19 bases left between them. In nucleotides, the CDR3 is TGTGCCAGCAGCTCTTCAGGGGCCGAGGGTCTTTCACCCCTCCACTTT. This translates into CASSSSGAEGLSPLHF.

This chain's CDR3 is CASSNRQGPYEQYF. The CDR3 DNA reads TGTGCCAGTAGTAATAGACAGGGACCCTACGAGCAGTACTTC. The genes are TRBV19 and TRBJ2-7, with TRBD1 matching 7 bases. J gave up 2 bases and V 4 bases, and 5 bases lay outside the gene matches. Per the germline V gene, CDR1 is LNHDA and CDR2 is SQIVND (reference sequence). The CDR3 contains 14 residues.

V usage is TRBV5-6 and J usage is TRBJ2-3; TRBD2 is a possible D gene (6 bases). Looked up from germline, CDR1 is SGHDT and CDR2 is YYEEEE. V was shortened by 0 bases and J by 4 bases, with 9 bases between the two germline ends. The CDR3 has 14 amino acids. CDR3 coding DNA: TGTGCCAGCAGCTTGGCCGGGGGTCCAGATACGCAGTATTTT. It translates to CASSLAGGPDTQYF.

This clone occurred once. The rearrangement joins TRBV7-2 to TRBJ2-1; no definite D call. Germline lookup yields CDR1 SGHTA and CDR2 FQGNSA. There are 16 residues in the CDR3. V lost 1 base to trimming and J lost 5 bases, with 15 bases between them. The CDR3 loop reads CASSLEFSRPDNEQFF. DNA of the CDR3: TGTGCCAGCAGCTTAGAATTCTCCAGGCCCGACAATGAGCAGTTCTTC.

V gene TRBV11-3 combines with J gene TRBJ2-3, with 10 positions matching TRBD2. The germline V gene has CDR1 SGHNT and CDR2 YENEEA. The CDR3 spans 17 residues. Trimming at V came to 5 bases and at J to 4 bases, leaving 12 bases not matched to a gene. The CDR3 protein is CASSPSGGAGGSDTQYF. In DNA form, the CDR3 reads TGTGCCAGCAGCCCCAGCGGGGGGGCCGGAGGATCAGATACGCAGTATTTT.

This rearrangement joins TRBV7-9 to TRBJ2-6; tentative D call: TRBD2 (5 bases). The CDR3 runs 15 residues. V dropped 5 bases and J dropped 4 bases, with 12 bases sitting between them. Germline loops: CDR1 SEHNR, CDR2 FQNEAQ (reference sequence). The CDR3 is CASSLLEGGANVLTF. Written as DNA, the CDR3 is TGTGCCAGCAGCCTCCTTGAGGGCGGGGCCAACGTCCTGACTTTC.

This clone has a single count. The chain recombines TRBV27 with TRBJ1-6; D ambiguous. Germline-derived CDR1 and CDR2 are MNHEY and SMNVEV (reference sequence). Trimming removed 10 bases from V and 10 bases from J, with 26 bases in between. This CDR3 contains 16 residues. CDR3 sequence: CATSAVPPGVGSPLHF. CDR3 bases: TGTGCCACTTCGGCGGTGCCCCCGGGTGTGGGGTCACCCCTCCACTTT.

The chain recombines TRBV19 with TRBJ2-5; no reliable D call. CDR3 length equals 12 residues. V was clipped by 6 bases and J by 5 bases, with 10 bases between them. Germline loops: CDR1 LNHDA, CDR2 SQIVND (reference sequence). CDR3 protein: CASSPPYETQYF. Written as DNA, the CDR3 is TGTGCCAGTAGCCCTCCTTACGAGACCCAGTACTTC.

This clone was seen only a few times. The chain has TRBV6-6 and TRBJ1-6; D may be TRBD1 (5 bases). The CDR3 is 14 residues long. Germline V gives CDR1 MNHNY, CDR2 SVGAGI (reference sequence). Between the trimmed V and J ends, which lost 11 bases and 1 base, there was a span of 12 bases. The CDR3 nucleotides read TGTGCCTCGACACAGGTGTCCTATAATTCACCCCTCCACTTT. Translation gives CASTQVSYNSPLHF.

The V gene is TRBV5-6, the J gene TRBJ1-2; 7 nucleotides line up with TRBD1. The CDR3 spans 14 residues. Trimming at V came to 2 bases and at J to 8 bases, leaving 9 bases not matched to a gene. Germline V gene lookup returns CDR1 SGHDT and CDR2 YYEEEE. CDR3 bases: TGTGCCAGCAGCTTAGGACAGGACATAATGGGCTACACCTTC. Translating gives CASSLGQDIMGYTF.

This sequence joins TRBV13 and TRBJ1-2; D is ambiguous. The CDR3 runs 16 residues. Germline-derived CDR1 and CDR2 are PRHDT and FYEKMQ (reference sequence). V lost 5 bases and J 5 bases, leaving 21 bases between the germline ends. CDR3 bases: TGTGCCAGCAGCCCGGGAGCCTTCCGGTTTCGTTATGGCTACACCTTC. Translated, it gives CASSPGAFRFRYGYTF.

This chain links TRBV27 with TRBJ2-5; no firm D call. The CDR3 contains 13 residues. Trimming cost V 5 bases and J 5 bases, with 12 bases left between them. Germline loops: CDR1 MNHEY, CDR2 SMNVEV (reference sequence). CDR3 amino acids: CASSTLLGETQYF. CDR3 DNA: TGTGCCAGCAGTACCCTCCTTGGGGAGACCCAGTACTTC.